The sample holds many counts of the clone carrying this T cell receptor beta chain. This sample was included in a study of T-cell reconstitution after alpha-beta-depleted transplantation in children. Unique molecular identifiers were incorporated during preparation of the TCRbeta library. TCRdb recomputed calls from the PCR reads with MiXCR, one row per CDR3 protein. The sample lists roughly 280,000 distinct CDR3 sequences, 11% occurring once. The CDR3 covers 16 residues. Trimming left V 5 bases short and J 6 bases short, with 19 bases between. Per germline, CDR1 SGHVS and CDR2 FNYEAQ. The sequence was obtained from a male patient between 2 and 10 years old who had a stem cell transplant for chronic granulomatous disease, so the T cells may come from the graft donor. The sample here was peripheral blood, taken 180 days after TCRalphabeta/CD19-depleted stem cell transplant. The V and J genes are TRBV7-6 and TRBJ2-2, with D perhaps being TRBD1 or TRBD2 (5 bases each). CDR3: CASSPGTPINPGELFF. For the CDR3, the DNA is TGTGCCAGCAGCCCGGGGACCCCGATTAACCCCGGGGAGCTGTTTTTT.